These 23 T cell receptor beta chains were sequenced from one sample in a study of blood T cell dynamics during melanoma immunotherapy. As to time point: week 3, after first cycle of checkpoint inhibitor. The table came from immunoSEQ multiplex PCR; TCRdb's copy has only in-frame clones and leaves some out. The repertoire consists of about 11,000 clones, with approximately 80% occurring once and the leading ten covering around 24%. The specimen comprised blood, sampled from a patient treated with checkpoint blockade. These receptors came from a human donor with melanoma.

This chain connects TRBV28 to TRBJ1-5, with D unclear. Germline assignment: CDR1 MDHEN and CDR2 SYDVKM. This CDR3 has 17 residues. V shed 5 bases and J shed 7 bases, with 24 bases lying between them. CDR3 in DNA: TGTGCCAGCAGTAGGGCAGGCCGGACCGTTTTGTGGCAGCCCCAGCATTTT. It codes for CASSRAGRTVLWQPQHF.

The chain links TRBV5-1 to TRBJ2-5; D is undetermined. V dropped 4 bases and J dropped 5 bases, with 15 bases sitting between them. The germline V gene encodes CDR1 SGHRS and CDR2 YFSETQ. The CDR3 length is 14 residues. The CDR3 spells CASSLGTARETQYF. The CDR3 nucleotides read TGCGCCAGCAGCCTCGGCACAGCACGGGAGACCCAGTACTTC.

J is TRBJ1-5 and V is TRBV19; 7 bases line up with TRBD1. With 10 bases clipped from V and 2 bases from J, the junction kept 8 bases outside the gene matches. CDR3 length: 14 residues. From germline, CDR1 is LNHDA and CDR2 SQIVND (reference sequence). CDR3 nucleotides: TGTGCCACCGAAAACCAGGGGGGCAATCAGCCCCAGCATTTT. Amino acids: CATENQGGNQPQHF.

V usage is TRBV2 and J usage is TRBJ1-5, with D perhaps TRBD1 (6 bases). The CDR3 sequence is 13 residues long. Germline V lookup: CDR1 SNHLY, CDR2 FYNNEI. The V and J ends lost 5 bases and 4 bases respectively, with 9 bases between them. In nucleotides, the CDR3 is TGTGCCAGCAGTCCACAGGGTAATCAGCCCCAGCATTTT. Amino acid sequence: CASSPQGNQPQHF.

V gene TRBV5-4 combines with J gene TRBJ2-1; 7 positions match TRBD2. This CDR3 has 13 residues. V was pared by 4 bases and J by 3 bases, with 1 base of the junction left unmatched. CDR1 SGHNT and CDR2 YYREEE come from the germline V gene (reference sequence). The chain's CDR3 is CASSRDYYNEQFF. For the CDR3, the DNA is TGTGCCAGCAGCCGGGACTACTACAATGAGCAGTTCTTC.

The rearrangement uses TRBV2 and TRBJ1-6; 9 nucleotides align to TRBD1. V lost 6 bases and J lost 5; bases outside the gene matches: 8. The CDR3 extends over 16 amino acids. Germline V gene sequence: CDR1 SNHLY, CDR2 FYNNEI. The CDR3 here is CASRRTGGADNSPLHF. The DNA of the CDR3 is TGTGCCAGCAGGAGAACAGGGGGCGCGGATAATTCACCCCTCCACTTT.

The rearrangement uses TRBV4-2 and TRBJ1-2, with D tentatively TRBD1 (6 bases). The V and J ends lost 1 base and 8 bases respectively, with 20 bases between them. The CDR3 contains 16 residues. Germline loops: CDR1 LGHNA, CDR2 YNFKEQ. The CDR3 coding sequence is TGTGCCAGCAGCCAAGTTTGGCCAGGGGCAAGTAGGGGCTACACCTTC. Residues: CASSQVWPGASRGYTF.

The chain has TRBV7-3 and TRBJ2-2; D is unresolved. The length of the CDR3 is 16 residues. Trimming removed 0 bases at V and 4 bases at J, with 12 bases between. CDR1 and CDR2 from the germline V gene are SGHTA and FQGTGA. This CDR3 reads CASSLTVGATTGELFF. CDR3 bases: TGTGCCAGCAGCTTAACTGTTGGCGCGACCACCGGGGAGCTGTTTTTT.

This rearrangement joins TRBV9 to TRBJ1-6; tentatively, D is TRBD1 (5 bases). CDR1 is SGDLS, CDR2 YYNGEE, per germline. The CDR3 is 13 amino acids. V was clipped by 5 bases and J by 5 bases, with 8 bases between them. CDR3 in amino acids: CASRDNNNSPLHF. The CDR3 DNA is TGTGCCAGCAGGGACAATAATAATTCACCCCTCCACTTT.

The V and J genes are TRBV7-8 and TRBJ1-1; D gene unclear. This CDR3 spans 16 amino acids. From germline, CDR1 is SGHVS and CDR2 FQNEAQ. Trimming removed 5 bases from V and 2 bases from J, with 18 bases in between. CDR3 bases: TGTGCCAGCAGCCTAACCCTATATCTCTCAAACACTGAAGCTTTCTTT. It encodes CASSLTLYLSNTEAFF.

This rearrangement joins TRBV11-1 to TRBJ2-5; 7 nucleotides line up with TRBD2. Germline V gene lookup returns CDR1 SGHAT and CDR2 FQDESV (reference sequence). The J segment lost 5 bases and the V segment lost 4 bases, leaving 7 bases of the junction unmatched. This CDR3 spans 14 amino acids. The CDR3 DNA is TGTGCCAGCAGCTCCTCGGGGGGTGCGGAGACCCAGTACTTC. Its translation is CASSSSGGAETQYF.

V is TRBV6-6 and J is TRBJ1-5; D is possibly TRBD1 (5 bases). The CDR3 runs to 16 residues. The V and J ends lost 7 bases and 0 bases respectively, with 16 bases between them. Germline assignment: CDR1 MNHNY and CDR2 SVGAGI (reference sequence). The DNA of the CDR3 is TGTGCCAGCATTTTCGGGACTGTTAATAGCAATCAGCCCCAGCATTTT. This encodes CASIFGTVNSNQPQHF.

CDR3 in DNA: TGTGCCACCAGCAGAGATCAAGGACTCCGGAACACTGAAGCTTTCTTT. Translating it yields CATSRDQGLRNTEAFF. The V call is TRBV15, the J call TRBJ1-1; no clear D. The germline CDR1 and CDR2 sequences are LNHNV and YYDKDF (reference sequence). The V end lost 0 bases, the J end lost 1 base, and 12 bases lay between the germline ends. The CDR3 totals 16 residues. The full variable domain, completed using reference TRBV15 and TRBJ1-1, is DAMVIQNPRYQVTQFGKPVTLSCSQTLNHNVMYWYQQKSSQAPKLLFHYYDKDFNNEADTPDNFQSRRPNTSFCFLDIRSPGLGDTAMYLCATSRDQGLRNTEAFFGQGTRLTVV.

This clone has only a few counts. The CDR3 reads CASSEGWNTEAFF. CDR3 bases: TGTGCCAGCAGCGAGGGATGGAACACTGAAGCTTTCTTT. The V call is TRBV7-3, the J call TRBJ1-1; no clear D. V shed 5 bases and J shed 1 base, with 8 bases lying between them. Germline V CDR1 and CDR2: SGHTA, FQGTGA. The CDR3 sequence is 13 residues long.

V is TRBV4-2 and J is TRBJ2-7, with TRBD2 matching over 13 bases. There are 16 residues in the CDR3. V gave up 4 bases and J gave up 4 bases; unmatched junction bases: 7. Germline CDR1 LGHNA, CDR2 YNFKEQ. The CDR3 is CASSRSQGLAGYEQYF. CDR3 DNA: TGTGCCAGCAGCCGATCCCAGGGACTAGCGGGATACGAGCAGTACTTC.

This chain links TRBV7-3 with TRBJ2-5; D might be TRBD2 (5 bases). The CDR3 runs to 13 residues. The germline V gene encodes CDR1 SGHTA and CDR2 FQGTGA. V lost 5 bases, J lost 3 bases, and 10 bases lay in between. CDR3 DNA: TGTGCCAGCAGCCTCAGGACTGAAGAGACCCAGTACTTC. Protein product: CASSLRTEETQYF.

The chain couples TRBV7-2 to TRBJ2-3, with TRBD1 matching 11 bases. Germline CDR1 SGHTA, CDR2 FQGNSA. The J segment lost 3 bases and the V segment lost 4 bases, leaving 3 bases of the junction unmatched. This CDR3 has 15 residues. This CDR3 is CASSWTGGRTDTQYF. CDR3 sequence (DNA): TGTGCCAGCAGCTGGACAGGGGGCCGGACAGATACGCAGTATTTT.

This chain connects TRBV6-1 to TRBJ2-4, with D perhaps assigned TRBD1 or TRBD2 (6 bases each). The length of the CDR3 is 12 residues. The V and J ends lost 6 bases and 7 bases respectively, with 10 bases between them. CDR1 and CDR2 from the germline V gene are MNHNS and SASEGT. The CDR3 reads CASRRDTNIQYF. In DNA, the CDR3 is TGTGCCAGCAGGCGGGACACTAACATTCAGTACTTC.

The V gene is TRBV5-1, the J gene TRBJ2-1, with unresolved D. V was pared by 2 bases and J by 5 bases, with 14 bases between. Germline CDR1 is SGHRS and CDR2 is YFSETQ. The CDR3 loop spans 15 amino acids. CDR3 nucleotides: TGCGCCAGCAGCTTAATCCCCGAGTCTAACAATGAGCAGTTCTTC. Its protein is CASSLIPESNNEQFF.

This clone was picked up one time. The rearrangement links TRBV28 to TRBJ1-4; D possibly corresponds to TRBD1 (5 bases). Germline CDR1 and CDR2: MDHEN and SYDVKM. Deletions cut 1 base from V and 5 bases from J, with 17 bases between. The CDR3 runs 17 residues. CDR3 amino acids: CASSLLGQGRKNEKLFF. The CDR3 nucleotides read TGTGCCAGCAGTTTATTGGGCCAGGGCCGCAAAAATGAAAAACTGTTTTTT.

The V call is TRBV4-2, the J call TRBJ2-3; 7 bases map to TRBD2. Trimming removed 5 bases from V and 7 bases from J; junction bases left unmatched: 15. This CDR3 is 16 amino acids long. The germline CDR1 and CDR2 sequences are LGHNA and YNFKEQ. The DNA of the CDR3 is TGTGCCAGCAGCGACGCGGATAGCGGGTCCCTGTATACGCAGTATTTT. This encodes CASSDADSGSLYTQYF.

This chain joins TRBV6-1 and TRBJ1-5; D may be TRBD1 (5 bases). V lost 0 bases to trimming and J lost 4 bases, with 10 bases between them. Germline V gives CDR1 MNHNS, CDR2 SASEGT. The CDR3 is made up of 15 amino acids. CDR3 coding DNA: TGTGCCAGCAGTGAAGCTCTGTCAGGGAATCAGCCCCAGCATTTT. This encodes CASSEALSGNQPQHF.

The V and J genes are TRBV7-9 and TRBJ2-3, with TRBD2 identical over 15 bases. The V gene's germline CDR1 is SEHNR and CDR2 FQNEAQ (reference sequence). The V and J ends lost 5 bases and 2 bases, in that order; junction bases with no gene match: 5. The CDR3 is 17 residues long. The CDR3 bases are TGTGCCAGCAGCGCGGGACTAGCGGGGGGTACCACAGATACGCAGTATTTT. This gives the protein CASSAGLAGGTTDTQYF.